The 8 T cell receptor beta chains below come from one sample, sequenced in a study of CD8+CD57+ T cells in acquired aplastic anemia. CDR3 and TCR beta VDJ profiling relied on a genomic DNA template. Each CDR3 protein gets one entry after TCRdb re-called the reads with MiXCR. Found here are 300,000 or so distinct CDR3 sequences, 45% to 65% of them singletons; the top ten hold 6.5% to 10%. Specimen: sorted CD4+, CD8+, or CD8+CD57+ T cells (not recorded which) from PBMCs. The receptors here all came from a human donor with severe aplastic anemia or a healthy control (not recorded which).

V gene TRBV29-1 combines with J gene TRBJ2-3; D possibly uses TRBD1 or TRBD2 (5 bases each). V lost 6 bases to trimming and J lost 10 bases, with 14 bases between them. The CDR3 extends over 11 amino acids. Germline V gene sequence: CDR1 SQVTM, CDR2 ANQGSEA. This chain's CDR3 is CSVGMGDAQYF. The DNA of the CDR3 is TGCAGCGTGGGGATGGGGGACGCGCAGTATTTT.

In this sample, this clonotype turned up many times. V and J are TRBV19 and TRBJ2-3; no clear D. The V gene lost 7 bases and the J gene lost 2 bases, with 16 bases spanning the gap. Germline V CDR1 and CDR2: LNHDA, SQIVND (reference sequence). The length of the CDR3 is 15 residues. The CDR3 here is CASKIGPGPTDTQYF. The CDR3 DNA reads TGTGCCAGTAAAATCGGACCCGGTCCCACAGATACGCAGTATTTT.

The V and J genes are TRBV7-2 and TRBJ2-5, with 9 bases matching TRBD1. The CDR3 is made up of 12 amino acids. After removal of 4 bases from V and 7 bases from J, the junction contained 1 base not matched to a gene. CDR1 and CDR2 (germline): SGHTA, FQGNSA. For the CDR3, the DNA is TGTGCCAGCAGCTCACAGGGGGCGACCCAGTACTTC. This gives the protein CASSSQGATQYF.

Comment on this clonotype: The junction does not match germline at one end; this may be a read error. The chain combines TRBV2 with TRBJ2-7, with TRBD1 matching over 9 bases. This CDR3 has 14 amino acids. In germline, CDR1 is SNHLY, CDR2 FYNNEI. CDR3 nucleotide sequence: TGTGCCAGCAGAAGAGGGACAGGGTCCTACGAGCAATACTTC. Amino acids: CASRRGTGSYEQYF.

This chain links TRBV3-1 with TRBJ2-3; unclear D gene. The CDR3 extends over 13 amino acids. Germline V gene lookup returns CDR1 LGHDT and CDR2 YNNKEL (reference sequence). V gave up 1 base and J gave up 3 bases, with 5 bases separating them. The chain's CDR3 is CASSQGLTDTQYF. CDR3 nucleotide sequence: TGTGCCAGCAGCCAAGGTCTAACAGATACGCAGTATTTT.

This clonotype came up many times. The chain recombines TRBV5-8 with TRBJ2-7; 7 bases align to TRBD2. CDR1 is SGHTS and CDR2 is YDEGEE in the germline V gene. The trim removed 6 bases at V and 6 bases at J, leaving 9 bases unmatched. CDR3 size: 13 residues. DNA for the CDR3: TGTGCCAGCAACCTAGCGGAGAGCCTCGAGCAGTACTTC. This sequence encodes CASNLAESLEQYF.

V gene TRBV7-9 combines with J gene TRBJ1-2; TRBD1 agrees at 9 bases. The CDR3 contains 13 residues. The germline V gene has CDR1 SEHNR and CDR2 FQNEAQ (reference sequence). V was clipped by 5 bases and J by 8 bases; unmatched bases: 6. This chain's CDR3 is CASSRDREDGYTF. CDR3 in DNA: TGTGCCAGCAGCCGGGACAGGGAGGACGGCTACACCTTC.

This clonotype came up a few times. This chain joins TRBV9 and TRBJ2-5; 9 positions match TRBD2. The length of the CDR3 is 14 residues. Trimming at V came to 4 bases and at J to 5 bases, leaving 6 bases not matched to a gene. The V gene's germline CDR1 is SGDLS and CDR2 YYNGEE. As DNA, the CDR3 is TGTGCCAGCAGCATTAGCGGGAGTACTGAGACCCAGTACTTC. Amino acid sequence: CASSISGSTETQYF.